A selection of T cell receptor beta chains follows, all from one sample in a study of T cell repertoires in cytomegalovirus infection. Via MiXCR, TCRdb re-called the reads, giving one row per CDR3 protein. The sample lists some 800,000 distinct CDR3 sequences, around 29% occurring once. Their recognized antigens are unknown. The source was cultured CD8+ T cells from PBMCs, collected from culture after CMV antigen stimulation. These receptors all come from a human donor in good health (CMV status not recorded). Some clones in this sample may be carry-over from other donors' samples. Each CDR3 is given with its conserved first and last residue. D genes are given only for firm matches. Rows may omit the clone size; those that give it use once, few, many or a size class.

v_gene	abundance	len	j_gene	d_gene	CDR3nt	CDR3aa
TRBV19	few	14	TRBJ1-1	TRBD1	TGTGCCAGTAGTACCCGACAGGGGTACACTGAAGCTTTCTTT	CASSTRQGYTEAFF
TRBV12-3/TRBV12-4	-	16	TRBJ1-2	TRBD1	TGTGCCAGCAGTTTAACATCCAGAGGGGGCCAAGGTGGCTACACCTTC	CASSLTSRGGQGGYTF
TRBV20-1	-	15	TRBJ2-7	TRBD1	TGCAGTGCTAGTCCAAAGGAGGGACAGGGGTACGAGCAGTACTTC	CSASPKEGQGYEQYF
TRBV9	few	17	TRBJ2-6	-	TGTGCCAGCAGCTCGAGACGGGGGCCTGCTGGGGCCAACGTCCTGACTTTC	CASSSRRGPAGANVLTF
TRBV7-2	many	16	TRBJ1-2	-	TGTGCCAGCAGCTCCCCCAACTCCCAGGACTACTATGGCTACACCTTC	CASSSPNSQDYYGYTF
TRBV19	few	13	TRBJ1-3	-	TGTGCCACCGCGAACAGGGACGGAAACACCATATATTTT	CATANRDGNTIYF
TRBV7-9	-	16	TRBJ2-3	-	TGTGCCAGCAGCTTAGCCGGCCAGGGACGGTCAGATACGCAGTATTTT	CASSLAGQGRSDTQYF
TRBV7-9	-	16	TRBJ2-5	-	TGTGCCAGCAGCCCACCGGGACTTCGGACTGGGGAGACCCAGTACTTC	CASSPPGLRTGETQYF
TRBV5-1	few	16	TRBJ1-1	-	TGCGCCAGCAGCGGCGACAGGTTAGACGTACCGGCTGAAGCTTTCTTT	CASSGDRLDVPAEAFF
TRBV7-2	many	15	TRBJ1-1	-	TGTGCCAGCAGCTACCGGGCCCCTACTCTTTCCGAAGCTTTCTTT	CASSYRAPTLSEAFF
TRBV11-3	-	14	TRBJ2-3	TRBD1	TGTGCCAGCAGCTACAGGGACAGCCCAGATACGCAGTATTTT	CASSYRDSPDTQYF
TRBV7-8	many	16	TRBJ2-1	-	TGTGCCAGCAGCTTAGGGAAGGCCCTCGGTTACAATGAGCAGTTCTTC	CASSLGKALGYNEQFF
TRBV27	few	15	TRBJ2-1	TRBD1	TGTGCCAGCAGCATAACAGGGGGCGCCTACAATGAGCAGTTCTTC	CASSITGGAYNEQFF
TRBV12-5	-	12	TRBJ2-2	-	TGTGCTAGTGGGGCCGGAACCGGGGAGCTGTTTTTT	CASGAGTGELFF
TRBV27	-	13	TRBJ1-6	TRBD1	TGTGCCAGCCGGGGACAGGAGAATTCACCCCTCCACTTT	CASRGQENSPLHF